This T cell receptor (beta chain) was recovered during a study of cytomegalovirus exposure and HLA in healthy donors. This clone turned up a few times. Antigen: not known. Vbeta (60) and Jbeta (13) primers were used in the PCR. Authors' data handling: There were around 80 million unique TCR beta chains by a later count, and about 11 million of them were shared. Sequencing was performed with immunoSEQ multiplex PCR; in TCRdb, only in-frame clones are kept and a portion is missing. That table is the source of V, J and clone size, and D and trimming were worked out from the DNA. The sample lists about 120,000 clones, roughly 65% seen once, with 9% to 10% in the top ten. Study-wide results and limits: Immune exposure was documented only through CMV serostatus. The HLA-A and HLA-B alleles of most subjects were reportedly predicted accurately from TCR beta sequences.

Germline trimming cut 8 bases from V and 0 bases from J; bases unmatched to any gene: 5. This CDR3 has 14 amino acids. Germline lookup yields CDR1 MGHDK and CDR2 SYGVNS. Input material: PBMCs. The TCR was taken from a man aged 35-49 years in good health and CMV-seropositive. J is TRBJ2-7 and V is TRBV25-1, with 9 bases matching TRBD2. The CDR3 spells CASRRLAASYEQYF. DNA for the CDR3: TGTGCCAGCCGCCGACTAGCGGCCTCCTACGAGCAGTACTTC.